Below are 14 T cell receptor beta chains sequenced from a single sample in a study of shared clonotypes between healthy human individuals. Only in-frame clones appear in the TCRdb table, and some are missing; sequencing was by immunoSEQ multiplex PCR. The table lists a few million clones, 95% of them singletons. The specimen sequenced was naive CD4+ T cells sorted from blood. The subset: CD45RA+ positively selected. The receptor set was obtained from a man in his late teens or twenties in good health.

V usage is TRBV30 and J usage is TRBJ1-1; no reliable D call. The CDR3 sequence is 13 residues long. Germline V gives CDR1 GTSNPN, CDR2 SVGIG (reference sequence). Trimming removed 2 bases from V and 1 base from J, with 8 bases in between. CDR3 loop: CAWSRDPNTEAFF. The CDR3 nucleotides are TGTGCCTGGAGTAGGGATCCGAACACTGAAGCTTTCTTT.

This chain joins TRBV2 and TRBJ2-2; 9 positions match TRBD2. The V and J ends lost 7 bases and 0 bases, in that order; junction bases with no gene match: 0. The CDR3 spans 14 residues. The germline V gene encodes CDR1 SNHLY and CDR2 FYNNEI. The DNA for the CDR3 is TGTGCCAGCACTAGCGGGGCGAACACCGGGGAGCTGTTTTTT. This codes for CASTSGANTGELFF.

The rearrangement joins TRBV7-8 to TRBJ2-2, with TRBD2 as a possible D gene (5 bases). CDR3 size: 15 residues. Germline V gene data show CDR1 as SGHVS and CDR2 as FQNEAQ. Trimming stripped 0 bases from V and 4 bases from J, with 9 bases between. CDR3 nucleotides: TGTGCCAGCAGCTTAGCGGGAGTGCCCACCGGGGAGCTGTTTTTT. Translation gives CASSLAGVPTGELFF. The full variable domain, with the rest looked up from reference TRBV7-8 and TRBJ2-2, is GAGVSQSPRYKVAKRGQDVALRCDPISGHVSLFWYQQALGQGPEFLTYFQNEAQLDKSGLPSDRFFAERPEGSVSTLKIQRTQQEDSAVYLCASSLAGVPTGELFFGEGSRLTVL.

This sequence joins TRBV5-1 and TRBJ1-1; 8 bases agree with TRBD1. The V and J ends lost 0 bases and 5 bases, in that order; junction bases with no gene match: 6. The CDR3 is 15 residues long. Germline loops: CDR1 SGHRS, CDR2 YFSETQ. The DNA of the CDR3 is TGCGCCAGCAGCTTGGCAACAGGGGGGAAAACTGAAGCTTTCTTT. As protein: CASSLATGGKTEAFF.

Only one count was recorded for this clone. The V gene is TRBV5-1, the J gene TRBJ2-7, with unresolved D. Trimming cost V 0 bases and J 2 bases, with 9 bases left between them. The CDR3 is made up of 14 amino acids. Germline values: CDR1 SGHRS, CDR2 YFSETQ. The CDR3 DNA reads TGCGCCAGCAGCTTGGGTCACGGAACCTACGAGCAGTACTTC. It translates to CASSLGHGTYEQYF.

The rearrangement joins TRBV6-5 to TRBJ1-2; weak D call: TRBD1 (6 bases). Germline-derived CDR1 and CDR2 are MNHEY and SVGAGI. Trimming took off 5 bases at V and 4 bases at J, with 14 bases between the two ends. CDR3 length: 14 amino acids. CDR3 in DNA: TGTGCCAGCAGTCCCCCCGGGGGGCTCTATGGCTACACCTTC. As protein: CASSPPGGLYGYTF.

V usage is TRBV6-5 and J usage is TRBJ2-7, with 10 bases that match TRBD2. Germline CDR1 reads MNHEY; CDR2 reads SVGAGI. V gave up 5 bases and J gave up 1 base; unmatched junction bases: 5. This CDR3 contains 15 residues. CDR3 loop: CASSRTSGISYEQYF. CDR3 sequence (DNA): TGTGCCAGCAGTCGCACTAGCGGGATATCCTACGAGCAGTACTTC.

This chain connects TRBV19 to TRBJ2-1; TRBD2 agrees at 9 bases. The germline CDR1 and CDR2 sequences are LNHDA and SQIVND (reference sequence). V was clipped by 3 bases and J by 8 bases; unmatched bases: 8. This CDR3 has 15 amino acids. The CDR3 loop reads CASSIPREGGYEQFF. The CDR3 DNA reads as TGTGCCAGTAGTATCCCGCGGGAGGGGGGCTATGAGCAGTTCTTC.

The rearrangement links TRBV15 to TRBJ2-7; D remains ambiguous. The ends were cut back, 0 bases at V and 5 bases at J, with 8 bases in the middle. The CDR3 sequence is 13 residues long. Germline V gene sequence: CDR1 LNHNV, CDR2 YYDKDF (reference sequence). The CDR3 is CATSRDSPDEQYF. The CDR3 region has the DNA TGTGCCACCAGCAGAGATAGTCCGGACGAGCAGTACTTC.

The chain has TRBV30 and TRBJ2-7, with 10 bases matching TRBD1. With 2 bases clipped from V and 3 bases from J, the junction kept 7 bases outside the gene matches. CDR3 length equals 15 residues. CDR1 GTSNPN and CDR2 SVGIG come from the germline V gene (reference sequence). The CDR3, as DNA: TGTGCCTGGAGTAAAGGGGACAGGGGATACTACGAGCAGTACTTC. Translating it yields CAWSKGDRGYYEQYF.

CDR3 coding DNA: TGTGCCATCAGTGAGTTCGGGGTTAGCAATCAGCCCCAGCATTTT. Amino acids: CAISEFGVSNQPQHF. This chain links TRBV10-3 with TRBJ1-5; no clear D. Per germline, CDR1 ENHRY and CDR2 SYGVKD. This CDR3 comprises 15 residues. V lost 1 base to trimming and J lost 0 bases, with 7 bases between them.

The chain couples TRBV6-1 to TRBJ1-5; D gene ambiguous. The germline gives CDR1 MNHNS, CDR2 SASEGT. This CDR3 has 14 amino acids. V was cut by 2 bases and J by 8 bases, with 13 bases left in between. CDR3 DNA sequence: TGTGCCAGCAGTGAAAGGGTGGGGTTGGAGCCCCAGCATTTT. Amino acid sequence: CASSERVGLEPQHF.

The rearrangement uses TRBV28 and TRBJ1-2; D is uncertain. The CDR3 is 12 residues long. Per the germline V gene, CDR1 is MDHEN and CDR2 is SYDVKM. Trimming took 4 bases from V and 6 from J, leaving 9 bases between them. The CDR3 region is CASSYLADGYTF. The CDR3 DNA follows: TGTGCCAGCAGTTACCTAGCAGATGGCTACACCTTC.

The CDR3 protein is CASSLEVFYTF. As DNA, the CDR3 is TGTGCCAGCAGCTTAGAAGTTTTCTACACCTTC. This chain joins TRBV7-9 and TRBJ1-2; D not certain. Deletions cut 1 base from V and 10 bases from J, with 7 bases between. This CDR3 spans 11 amino acids. CDR1 is SEHNR and CDR2 is FQNEAQ in the germline V gene (reference sequence).